A selection of T cell receptor beta chains follows, all from one sample in a study of blood T cell repertoires in COVID-19. Data came from immunoSEQ multiplex PCR; TCRdb stores just in-frame clones and leaves some out. This table has around 250,000 clones, about 88% appearing once. Sequenced sample: peripheral blood. These receptors came from a man in his late teens or twenties with active or convalescent COVID-19. CDR3s include the opening cysteine and the closing phenylalanine or tryptophan. Each record gives: J gene, V gene, D gene, clone size, CDR3 protein, CDR3 DNA. A D gene is named only where the DNA matches it firmly. Some rows mark clone size as missing; the rest say once, few, many or name a class of expanded clone.

j_gene: TRBJ1-1
v_gene: TRBV18
d_gene: -
abundance: -
CDR3aa: CASSPLQDRNTEAFF
CDR3nt: TGTGCCAGCTCACCCCTACAGGACAGAAACACTGAAGCTTTCTTT

j_gene: TRBJ1-1
v_gene: TRBV12-1
d_gene: -
abundance: -
CDR3aa: CASSPRPRVNTEAFF
CDR3nt: TGTGCCAGCAGCCCCCGTCCTCGGGTAAACACTGAAGCTTTCTTT

j_gene: TRBJ1-5
v_gene: TRBV2
d_gene: TRBD1
abundance: -
CDR3aa: CASSQQGFSNQPQHF
CDR3nt: TGTGCCAGCAGCCAACAGGGGTTTAGCAATCAGCCCCAGCATTTT

j_gene: TRBJ1-1
v_gene: TRBV19
d_gene: TRBD1
abundance: -
CDR3aa: CASSIRTGGTEAFF
CDR3nt: TGTGCCAGTAGTATAAGGACAGGGGGCACTGAAGCTTTCTTT

j_gene: TRBJ2-2
v_gene: TRBV30
d_gene: TRBD1
abundance: -
CDR3aa: CAWSWGQSPGELFF
CDR3nt: TGTGCCTGGAGTTGGGGACAGAGCCCCGGGGAGCTGTTTTTT

j_gene: TRBJ1-5
v_gene: TRBV6-2/TRBV6-3
d_gene: TRBD1
abundance: -
CDR3aa: CASSYSGGYSNQPQHF
CDR3nt: TGTGCCAGCAGTTACTCAGGGGGCTACAGCAATCAGCCCCAGCATTTT

j_gene: TRBJ1-1
v_gene: TRBV2
d_gene: TRBD1
abundance: -
CDR3aa: CASRKKGTGGFGAFF
CDR3nt: TGTGCCAGCAGGAAGAAAGGGACAGGGGGCTTTGGGGCTTTCTTT

j_gene: TRBJ2-7
v_gene: TRBV11-2
d_gene: -
abundance: once
CDR3aa: CASSLGQGLGYEQYF
CDR3nt: TGTGCCAGCAGCTTAGGGCAGGGCCTAGGGTACGAGCAGTACTTC

j_gene: TRBJ2-1
v_gene: TRBV27
d_gene: -
abundance: -
CDR3aa: CASSLSPYNEQFF
CDR3nt: TGTGCCAGCAGTTTATCCCCGTACAATGAGCAGTTCTTC

j_gene: TRBJ1-1
v_gene: TRBV19
d_gene: TRBD1
abundance: -
CDR3aa: CASSYRGRDTEAFF
CDR3nt: TGTGCCAGTAGCTACAGGGGCCGGGACACTGAAGCTTTCTTT

j_gene: TRBJ2-5
v_gene: TRBV5-1
d_gene: -
abundance: -
CDR3aa: CASSLGQGRKTQYF
CDR3nt: TGCGCCAGCAGCTTGGGGCAGGGTCGGAAGACCCAGTACTTC

j_gene: TRBJ2-7
v_gene: TRBV3-1/TRBV3-2
d_gene: TRBD1
abundance: few
CDR3aa: CASSQETGPYEQYF
CDR3nt: TGTGCCAGCAGCCAAGAGACAGGGCCATACGAGCAGTACTTC

j_gene: TRBJ1-2
v_gene: TRBV12-3/TRBV12-4
d_gene: -
abundance: once
CDR3aa: CASTAGGYGYTF
CDR3nt: TGTGCCAGCACCGCCGGGGGTTACGGCTACACCTTC

j_gene: TRBJ2-7
v_gene: TRBV7-9
d_gene: TRBD2
abundance: -
CDR3aa: CASSLASGEQYF
CDR3nt: TGTGCCAGCAGCTTGGCTAGCGGAGAGCAGTACTTC

j_gene: TRBJ2-7
v_gene: TRBV30
d_gene: -
abundance: -
CDR3aa: CAWSPDHPGSYEQYF
CDR3nt: TGTGCCTGGAGTCCCGACCACCCAGGGTCCTACGAGCAGTACTTC

j_gene: TRBJ2-7
v_gene: TRBV6-2/TRBV6-3
d_gene: -
abundance: once
CDR3aa: CASSYSKRGRTVPYEQYF
CDR3nt: TGTGCCAGCAGTTACTCGAAGAGGGGCAGGACAGTCCCCTACGAGCAGTACTTC

j_gene: TRBJ2-2
v_gene: TRBV7-8
d_gene: -
abundance: once
CDR3aa: CASSPQAGELFF
CDR3nt: TGTGCCAGCAGCCCCCAGGCTGGGGAGCTGTTTTTT

j_gene: TRBJ2-5
v_gene: TRBV6-6
d_gene: -
abundance: -
CDR3aa: CASIDPNPGGTQYF
CDR3nt: TGTGCCAGCATCGACCCCAACCCTGGAGGGACCCAGTACTTC

j_gene: TRBJ2-7
v_gene: TRBV27
d_gene: -
abundance: -
CDR3aa: CASSSYSEQYF
CDR3nt: TGTGCCAGCAGTTCTTATAGCGAGCAGTACTTC

j_gene: TRBJ2-3
v_gene: TRBV30
d_gene: TRBD1
abundance: -
CDR3aa: CAWSPGQGSQYF
CDR3nt: TGTGCCTGGAGTCCGGGACAGGGGTCGCAGTATTTT

j_gene: TRBJ1-3
v_gene: TRBV4-3
d_gene: -
abundance: -
CDR3aa: CASSQEETGRSWGNTIYF
CDR3nt: TGCGCCAGCAGCCAAGAAGAGACAGGCCGATCGTGGGGAAACACCATATATTTT

j_gene: TRBJ2-1
v_gene: TRBV7-9
d_gene: -
abundance: -
CDR3aa: CASSSYRDTDYNEQFF
CDR3nt: TGTGCCAGCAGCTCCTACCGGGACACGGACTACAATGAGCAGTTCTTC

j_gene: TRBJ2-5
v_gene: TRBV11-3
d_gene: -
abundance: -
CDR3aa: CASSLLMGEVETQYF
CDR3nt: TGTGCCAGCAGCTTATTGATGGGGGAGGTAGAGACCCAGTACTTC

j_gene: TRBJ2-5
v_gene: TRBV5-1
d_gene: TRBD2
abundance: -
CDR3aa: CATARVSGRALETQYF
CDR3nt: TGCGCCACGGCCCGGGTCAGCGGGAGGGCCCTGGAGACCCAGTACTTC

j_gene: TRBJ2-3
v_gene: TRBV5-1
d_gene: TRBD2
abundance: -
CDR3aa: CASSPLPSGGLTDTQYF
CDR3nt: TGCGCCAGCAGCCCGCTACCTAGCGGGGGGTTGACAGATACGCAGTATTTT

j_gene: TRBJ2-3
v_gene: TRBV7-6
d_gene: -
abundance: -
CDR3aa: CASSLRGVRTDTQYF
CDR3nt: TGTGCCAGCAGCTTAAGAGGCGTGCGCACAGATACGCAGTATTTT

j_gene: TRBJ2-7
v_gene: TRBV5-4
d_gene: TRBD1
abundance: few
CDR3aa: CASGDRGSYEQYF
CDR3nt: TGTGCCAGCGGCGACAGGGGGAGCTACGAGCAGTACTTC

j_gene: TRBJ1-2
v_gene: TRBV28
d_gene: TRBD1
abundance: -
CDR3aa: CASSWGQAYGYTF
CDR3nt: TGTGCCAGCAGCTGGGGACAGGCCTATGGCTACACCTTC

j_gene: TRBJ1-1
v_gene: TRBV7-9
d_gene: TRBD1
abundance: few
CDR3aa: CASSFQGAQNTEAFF
CDR3nt: TGTGCCAGCAGCTTTCAGGGGGCCCAGAACACTGAAGCTTTCTTT

j_gene: TRBJ1-5
v_gene: TRBV19
d_gene: TRBD1
abundance: -
CDR3aa: CAISMTGLQPQHF
CDR3nt: TGTGCCATTTCGATGACAGGGCTTCAGCCCCAGCATTTT

j_gene: TRBJ1-2
v_gene: TRBV28
d_gene: TRBD1
abundance: -
CDR3aa: CASSSPDRAWDGYTF
CDR3nt: TGTGCCAGCAGCTCCCCGGACAGGGCCTGGGATGGCTACACCTTC

j_gene: TRBJ1-6
v_gene: TRBV28
d_gene: -
abundance: -
CDR3aa: CASSRGTQDNSPLHF
CDR3nt: TGTGCCAGCAGCCGAGGGACTCAGGATAATTCACCCCTCCACTTT

j_gene: TRBJ2-7
v_gene: TRBV9
d_gene: TRBD1
abundance: -
CDR3aa: CASSAGRGPPAYEQYF
CDR3nt: TGTGCCAGCAGCGCCGGCAGGGGGCCCCCAGCCTACGAGCAGTACTTC

j_gene: TRBJ2-1
v_gene: TRBV6-5
d_gene: -
abundance: -
CDR3aa: CASVLLMLRLNEQFF
CDR3nt: TGTGCCAGCGTACTACTTATGTTGCGCCTCAATGAGCAGTTCTTC

j_gene: TRBJ1-5
v_gene: TRBV4-1
d_gene: -
abundance: -
CDR3aa: CASSPRYGFRGSDQPQHF
CDR3nt: TGCGCCAGCAGCCCCCGTTACGGGTTTCGGGGGTCGGATCAGCCCCAGCATTTT

j_gene: TRBJ2-1
v_gene: TRBV5-1
d_gene: -
abundance: -
CDR3aa: CASSLGVISNEQFF
CDR3nt: TGCGCCAGCAGCTTGGGAGTCATATCCAATGAGCAGTTCTTC

j_gene: TRBJ2-6
v_gene: TRBV12-5
d_gene: -
abundance: -
CDR3aa: CASVFGASGANVLTF
CDR3nt: TGTGCTAGTGTGTTTGGGGCCTCTGGGGCCAACGTCCTGACTTTC

j_gene: TRBJ2-3
v_gene: TRBV7-6
d_gene: TRBD1
abundance: -
CDR3aa: CASSGRTGLSDTQYF
CDR3nt: TGTGCCAGCAGCGGCCGGACAGGGCTATCAGATACGCAGTATTTT

j_gene: TRBJ2-7
v_gene: TRBV19
d_gene: -
abundance: -
CDR3aa: CASSFRGTYEQYF
CDR3nt: TGTGCCAGTAGTTTCAGGGGCACCTACGAGCAGTACTTC

j_gene: TRBJ2-1
v_gene: TRBV6-5
d_gene: TRBD1
abundance: -
CDR3aa: CASRMDRVRFF
CDR3nt: TGTGCCAGCAGGATGGACAGGGTTCGGTTCTTC

j_gene: TRBJ2-3
v_gene: TRBV9
d_gene: TRBD2
abundance: -
CDR3aa: CASSDQRGAVRNF
CDR3nt: TGTGCCAGCAGCGATCAGCGGGGGGCTGTTCGGAATTTT

j_gene: TRBJ2-1
v_gene: TRBV4-2
d_gene: TRBD2
abundance: -
CDR3aa: CASSQIIAGGQDNEQFF
CDR3nt: TGTGCCAGCAGCCAAATAATAGCGGGGGGTCAGGACAATGAGCAGTTCTTC

j_gene: TRBJ2-1
v_gene: TRBV11-3
d_gene: -
abundance: -
CDR3aa: CASSFSDYYNEQFF
CDR3nt: TGTGCCAGCAGCTTTTCGGACTACTACAATGAGCAGTTCTTC

j_gene: TRBJ2-7
v_gene: TRBV12-2
d_gene: -
abundance: -
CDR3aa: CASRLAAQEQYF
CDR3nt: TGTGCAAGTCGCTTAGCGGCTCAAGAGCAGTACTTC

j_gene: TRBJ1-1
v_gene: TRBV9
d_gene: -
abundance: -
CDR3aa: CASSGPPKSSAFF
CDR3nt: TGTGCCAGCAGCGGCCCCCCTAAAAGCTCAGCTTTCTTT

j_gene: TRBJ2-3
v_gene: TRBV5-4
d_gene: -
abundance: -
CDR3aa: CASATRSGSTDTQYF
CDR3nt: TGTGCCAGCGCCACCCGGTCAGGGAGCACAGATACGCAGTATTTT

j_gene: TRBJ1-4
v_gene: TRBV30
d_gene: -
abundance: -
CDR3aa: CAWSVDSVTEKLFF
CDR3nt: TGTGCCTGGAGTGTGGACAGTGTGACGGAAAAACTGTTTTTT

j_gene: TRBJ2-1
v_gene: TRBV7-2
d_gene: TRBD2
abundance: -
CDR3aa: CASSFYREGPNEQFF
CDR3nt: TGTGCCAGCAGCTTCTACCGGGAGGGCCCCAATGAGCAGTTCTTC

j_gene: TRBJ1-1
v_gene: TRBV28
d_gene: TRBD1
abundance: once
CDR3aa: CASNYYRGPKAFF
CDR3nt: TGTGCCAGCAATTATTACAGGGGTCCTAAAGCTTTCTTT

j_gene: TRBJ2-6
v_gene: TRBV19
d_gene: -
abundance: -
CDR3aa: CASRPRGISGANVLTF
CDR3nt: TGTGCCAGTAGGCCGAGGGGGATCTCTGGGGCCAACGTCCTGACTTTC

j_gene: TRBJ2-3
v_gene: TRBV28
d_gene: TRBD1
abundance: -
CDR3aa: CASRLPQGAKDTQYF
CDR3nt: TGTGCCAGCAGACTCCCACAGGGGGCCAAAGATACGCAGTATTTT

j_gene: TRBJ1-5
v_gene: TRBV5-1
d_gene: -
abundance: many
CDR3aa: CASSLEAGAEKPQHF
CDR3nt: TGCGCCAGCAGCTTGGAAGCGGGGGCCGAGAAGCCCCAGCATTTT

j_gene: TRBJ1-2
v_gene: TRBV10-3
d_gene: TRBD1
abundance: -
CDR3aa: CAISWTGERHGYTF
CDR3nt: TGTGCCATCAGTTGGACAGGGGAAAGACATGGCTACACCTTC

j_gene: TRBJ1-2
v_gene: TRBV7-6
d_gene: -
abundance: -
CDR3aa: CASSLEVYIPNYGYTF
CDR3nt: TGTGCCAGCAGCTTAGAAGTTTACATCCCAAACTATGGCTACACCTTC

j_gene: TRBJ1-2
v_gene: TRBV3-1/TRBV3-2
d_gene: -
abundance: -
CDR3aa: CASSSQSANYGYTF
CDR3nt: TGTGCCAGCAGCTCCCAATCGGCTAACTATGGCTACACCTTC

j_gene: TRBJ2-7
v_gene: TRBV2
d_gene: TRBD2
abundance: -
CDR3aa: CAGNGGVNEQYF
CDR3nt: TGTGCCGGAAACGGGGGGGTGAACGAGCAGTACTTC

j_gene: TRBJ2-1
v_gene: TRBV20-1
d_gene: TRBD2
abundance: -
CDR3aa: CSASHASGSNNEQFF
CDR3nt: TGCAGTGCTAGTCACGCTAGCGGGAGCAACAATGAGCAGTTCTTC

j_gene: TRBJ1-1
v_gene: TRBV11-3
d_gene: -
abundance: once
CDR3aa: CASSPRMDSEAFF
CDR3nt: TGTGCCAGCAGCCCGAGGATGGATTCTGAAGCTTTCTTT

j_gene: TRBJ2-7
v_gene: TRBV11-1
d_gene: TRBD1
abundance: -
CDR3aa: CASSFGTGGSYEQYF
CDR3nt: TGTGCCAGCAGCTTCGGGACAGGGGGCTCCTACGAGCAGTACTTC